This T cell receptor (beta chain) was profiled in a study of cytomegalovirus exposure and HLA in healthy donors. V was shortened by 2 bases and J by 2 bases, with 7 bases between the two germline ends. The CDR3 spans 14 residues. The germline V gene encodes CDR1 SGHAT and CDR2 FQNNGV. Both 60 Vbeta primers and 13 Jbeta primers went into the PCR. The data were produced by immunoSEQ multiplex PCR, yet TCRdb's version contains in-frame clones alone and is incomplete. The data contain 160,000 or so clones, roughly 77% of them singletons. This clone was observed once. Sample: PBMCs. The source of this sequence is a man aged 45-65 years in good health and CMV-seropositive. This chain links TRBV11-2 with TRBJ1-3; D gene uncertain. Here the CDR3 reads CASSLRETGNTIYF. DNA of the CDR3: TGTGCCAGCAGCTTAAGGGAGACTGGAAACACCATATATTTT. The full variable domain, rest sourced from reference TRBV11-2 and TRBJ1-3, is EAGVAQSPRYKIIEKRQSVAFWCNPISGHATLYWYQQILGQGPKLLIQFQNNGVVDDSQLPKDRFSAERLKGVDSTLKIQPAKLEDSAVYLCASSLRETGNTIYFGEGSWLTVV.